Listed below are T cell receptor beta chains from one sample, sequenced in a study of blood T cell repertoires in COVID-19. The repertoire was sequenced with immunoSEQ multiplex PCR; TCRdb's copy has only in-frame clones and lacks some. The sample records over 11,000 clones, roughly 86% being singletons. Material for sequencing was peripheral blood. All receptors come from a human donor in a cohort sampled during active COVID-19. The CDR3 runs from the conserved cysteine through the conserved F or W. The D gene is left open where the match is weak. Expanded clones get a size class; other rows say once, few or many, or leave the size out.

length	V	size	J	D	DNA	CDR3
15	TRBV6-5	few	TRBJ2-7	TRBD2	TGTGCCAGCAGTCTCAGACTAGCGGGGGGCTACGAGCAGTACTTC	CASSLRLAGGYEQYF
17	TRBV6-2/TRBV6-3	.	TRBJ2-1	TRBD1	TGTGCCAGCAGTTCTTTTCGTAGGAACAGGGGACCCAATGAGCAGTTCTTC	CASSSFRRNRGPNEQFF
14	TRBV9	.	TRBJ2-1	TRBD2	TGTGCCAGCAGTCCTGGACTAGCTTACAATGAGCAGTTCTTC	CASSPGLAYNEQFF
15	TRBV6-5	.	TRBJ2-3	.	TGTGCCAGCAGTCCCCTCGACAGAAGCACAGATACGCAGTATTTT	CASSPLDRSTDTQYF
15	TRBV5-4	.	TRBJ2-1	TRBD2	TGTGCCAGCAGCCCGACTAGCGGGAGGGGTAATGAGCAGTTCTTC	CASSPTSGRGNEQFF
15	TRBV18	.	TRBJ2-3	.	TGTGCCAGCTCACCGTCCCCTAGAAGCACAGATACGCAGTATTTT	CASSPSPRSTDTQYF
16	TRBV5-1	.	TRBJ2-3	TRBD2	TGCGCCAGCACCGGACTAGCGGGTACTTACACAGATACGCAGTATTTT	CASTGLAGTYTDTQYF
12	TRBV4-1	.	TRBJ1-4	.	TGCGCCAGCAGCCCCCCATACGAGAAACTGTTTTTT	CASSPPYEKLFF
14	TRBV9	few	TRBJ2-1	TRBD2	TGTGCCAGCAGCGTAGTGAGGGAGGGCAGTGAGCAGTTCTTC	CASSVVREGSEQFF
13	TRBV7-9	few	TRBJ2-7	.	TGTGCCAGCAGCCTGGGACATGGGGGCGAGCAGTACTTC	CASSLGHGGEQYF
14	TRBV6-5	.	TRBJ1-2	.	TGTGCCAGCAGCCGCGGGACGGCTAACTATGGCTACACCTTC	CASSRGTANYGYTF
13	TRBV7-2	.	TRBJ2-7	.	TGTGCCAGCAGAGGGGGGGGAAGCTACGAGCAGTACTTC	CASRGGGSYEQYF
16	TRBV9	.	TRBJ1-6	TRBD1	TGTGCCAGCAGCGCCGGTTTGGGACAGTCAAAACTGCCCCTCCACTTT	CASSAGLGQSKLPLHF
13	TRBV2	once	TRBJ2-2	TRBD1	TGTGCTAGAGGGACAGGGAACACCGGGGAGCTGTTTTTT	CARGTGNTGELFF
14	TRBV9	.	TRBJ2-7	TRBD2	TGTGCCAGCAGCGCGGGAGGGACAACCTACGAGCAGTACTTC	CASSAGGTTYEQYF
15	TRBV2	few	TRBJ2-3	TRBD2	TGTGCCAGCAGAGGGAGCGGGGTTAGCACAGATACGCAGTATTTT	CASRGSGVSTDTQYF
15	TRBV27	.	TRBJ2-7	.	TGTGCCAGCAGTTTAAGTCAGGGCAGCTCCTACGAGCAGTACTTC	CASSLSQGSSYEQYF
17	TRBV4-3	.	TRBJ2-1	.	TGCGCCAGCAGCCAGGGGGCGCAGGTCGGCTCCTACAATGAGCAGTTCTTC	CASSQGAQVGSYNEQFF
16	TRBV9	.	TRBJ2-3	.	TGTGCCAGCAGCGTGGATCCGGGACTCCGTCGAGATACGCAGTATTTT	CASSVDPGLRRDTQYF
15	TRBV28	.	TRBJ1-1	.	TGTGCCAGCACTTCTTTGTCAGGATGGAACACTGAAGCTTTCTTT	CASTSLSGWNTEAFF
13	TRBV10-2	few	TRBJ2-7	.	TGCGCCAGCGAGGAGGGGGCCTTCTACGAGCAGTACTTC	CASEEGAFYEQYF
15	TRBV5-1	.	TRBJ2-7	TRBD1	TGCGCCAGCAGGTCGACCGGGACAGGGTTGGGCGAGCAGTACTTC	CASRSTGTGLGEQYF
14	TRBV5-1	.	TRBJ1-2	TRBD1	TGCGCCAGCAGCTCCCCAAACAGGGGAGAGGGCTACACCTTC	CASSSPNRGEGYTF
15	TRBV14	.	TRBJ2-1	TRBD2	TGTGCCAGCAGCCAAGATAGCGGGAGGAGTGGAGAGCAGTTCTTC	CASSQDSGRSGEQFF
15	TRBV4-1	.	TRBJ1-1	TRBD1	TGCGCCAGCAGCCAGTCAGGGGGACAGAACACTGAAGCTTTCTTT	CASSQSGGQNTEAFF
12	TRBV28	.	TRBJ2-3	.	TGTGCCAGCAGTTCGAGGAGGTATACGCAGTATTTT	CASSSRRYTQYF
14	TRBV5-6	.	TRBJ1-4	TRBD1	TGTGCCAGCAGCCAATGGGACAGACCAGAAAAACTGTTTTTT	CASSQWDRPEKLFF
18	TRBV9	once	TRBJ2-4	.	TGTGCCAGCAGCGTAGGATCTATGGTTGGGGCTCAAGGGGCCATTCAGTACTTC	CASSVGSMVGAQGAIQYF
14	TRBV3-1/TRBV3-2	.	TRBJ2-1	.	TGTGCCAGCTCGTTCCGGAGCTCCTACAATGAGCAGTTCTTC	CASSFRSSYNEQFF
11	TRBV5-6	.	TRBJ2-5	.	TGTGCCAGCAGTAAACAAGAGACCCAGTACTTC	CASSKQETQYF
14	TRBV2	.	TRBJ2-2	TRBD1	TGTGCCAGCAGTTGGACAGGTTACACCGGGGAGCTGTTTTTT	CASSWTGYTGELFF
20	TRBV10-3	.	TRBJ2-7	TRBD2	TGTGCCATCAGTGTAGACGGAGGGGGGACTAGCGGGAACCCTCCCTACGAGCAGTACTTC	CAISVDGGGTSGNPPYEQYF
14	TRBV30	.	TRBJ2-1	TRBD2	TGTGCCTGGAGTGTTGCAGCGGGAGTGAATGAGCAGTTCTTC	CAWSVAAGVNEQFF
17	TRBV18	.	TRBJ2-2	TRBD1	TGTGCCAGCTCACCCCCGGGACAGGGACTACTGACCGGGGAGCTGTTTTTT	CASSPPGQGLLTGELFF
16	TRBV3-1/TRBV3-2	.	TRBJ2-7	TRBD1	TGTGCCAGCAGCCAAGATGCGGGACAGGGTTTCTACGAGCAGTACTTC	CASSQDAGQGFYEQYF
13	TRBV5-4	.	TRBJ1-2	.	TGTGCCAGCAGCTTGGACAGTAACTATGGCTACACCTTC	CASSLDSNYGYTF
13	TRBV30	once	TRBJ1-1	TRBD1	TGTGCCTGGTCGGGACAGGAAAACACTGAAGCTTTCTTT	CAWSGQENTEAFF
15	TRBV18	.	TRBJ1-4	TRBD1	TGTGCCAGCTCCCCACAGGGGATAAACGGGGAAAAACTGTTTTTT	CASSPQGINGEKLFF
13	TRBV11-1	.	TRBJ2-1	.	TGTGCCAGCAGCTTAGCCAGCTACAATGAGCAGTTCTTC	CASSLASYNEQFF
13	TRBV9	.	TRBJ1-1	.	TGTGCCAGCAGCGTAGTTGGCCGCACTGAAGCTTTCTTT	CASSVVGRTEAFF
10	TRBV2	.	TRBJ2-1	.	TGTGCCAGTACCGGGACAGAGCAGTTCTTC	CASTGTEQFF